The source of this T cell receptor beta chain is a study of T cell changes during pregnancy in multiple sclerosis. The sample holds a few counts of this clone. Measured with immunoSEQ multiplex PCR; TCRdb has only the in-frame clones, and not every one. The sample has 40,000 to 50,000 clones; 92% are singletons. The CDR3 spans 12 residues. V was clipped by 4 bases and J by 3 bases; unmatched bases: 0. The germline CDR1 and CDR2 sequences are LNHDA and SQIVND (reference sequence). This sequence was found in a female donor in good health, enrolled as a control in a pregnancy study. The V call is TRBV19, the J call TRBJ2-7; 7 positions agree with TRBD1. The source was CD4+ T cells from peripheral blood mononuclear cells, collected in the second trimester of pregnancy. This CDR3 reads CASSRQGYEQYF. CDR3 nucleotides: TGTGCCAGTAGTAGACAGGGCTACGAGCAGTACTTC.